This record covers a single T cell receptor beta chain. The sample comes from a study of long-term antiretroviral therapy in people with HIV. At the survey level, the v3.0 immunoSEQ assay was run. Assay used: immunoSEQ multiplex PCR; TCRdb lists only in-frame clones, some missing. This table has 35,000 to 45,000 clones, 86% appearing once. This specimen was unsorted PBMCs, taken just before starting antiretroviral therapy. The source of this sequence is a young woman with HIV.

CDR3 coding DNA: TGTGCCAGCAGTTCTCGCACAGGGGAGCGTTCACCCCTCCACTTT. It is translated as CASSSRTGERSPLHF. The chain combines TRBV28 with TRBJ1-6; 7 bases agree with TRBD1. Germline lookup yields CDR1 MDHEN and CDR2 SYDVKM. The CDR3 spans 15 residues. V lost 4 bases to trimming and J lost 9 bases; unmatched junction nucleotides: 9. Combining the CDR3 with reference TRBV28 and TRBJ1-6 gives the whole variable domain DVKVTQSSRYLVKRTGEKVFLECVQDMDHENMFWYRQDPGLGLRLIYFSYDVKMKEKGDIPEGYSVSREKKERFSLILESASTNQTSMYLCASSSRTGERSPLHFGNGTRLTVT.